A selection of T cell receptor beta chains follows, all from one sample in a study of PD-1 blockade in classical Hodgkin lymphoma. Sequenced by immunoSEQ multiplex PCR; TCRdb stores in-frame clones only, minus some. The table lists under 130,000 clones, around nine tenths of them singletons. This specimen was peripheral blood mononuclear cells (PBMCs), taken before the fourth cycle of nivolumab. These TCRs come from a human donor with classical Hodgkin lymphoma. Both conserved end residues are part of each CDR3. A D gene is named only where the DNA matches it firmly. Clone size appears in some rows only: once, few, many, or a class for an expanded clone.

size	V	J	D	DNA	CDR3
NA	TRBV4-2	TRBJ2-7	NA	TGTGCCAGCAGCCAGGGCAGGATGGGGTACGAGCAGTACTTC	CASSQGRMGYEQYF
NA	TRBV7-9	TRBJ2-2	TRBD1	TGTGCCAGCAGCTTAGCGGTGGGGACAGGGAGAACCGGGGAGCTGTTTTTT	CASSLAVGTGRTGELFF
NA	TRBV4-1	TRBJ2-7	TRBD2	TGCGCCAGCAGCCTCTCCGGGACTAGTTACGAGCAGTACTTC	CASSLSGTSYEQYF
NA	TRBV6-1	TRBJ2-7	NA	TGTGCCAGCAGTGACGGGACTCCTAGGAGCTCCTACGAGCAGTACTTC	CASSDGTPRSSYEQYF
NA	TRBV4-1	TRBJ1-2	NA	TGCGCCAGCAGCCAAGAGACGTTGTTACCCTATGGCTACACCTTC	CASSQETLLPYGYTF
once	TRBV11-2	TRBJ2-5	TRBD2	TGTGCCAGCAGCTCAACACTAGCGCCCGTAGGGTACTTC	CASSSTLAPVGYF
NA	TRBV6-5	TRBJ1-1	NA	TGTGCCAGCAGGGGCCCACGTGGCACTGAAGCTTTCTTT	CASRGPRGTEAFF
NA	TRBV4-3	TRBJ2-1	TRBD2	TGCGCCAGCAGCCAAGATTCGAGTTCAGCGGGAGGCCTAGAATTCGGCGATGAGCAGTTCTTC	CASSQDSSSAGGLEFGDEQFF
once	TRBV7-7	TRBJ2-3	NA	TGTGCTAGCAGCTTAGAAAGGGGCTCAGATACGCAGTATTTT	CASSLERGSDTQYF
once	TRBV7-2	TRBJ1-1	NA	TGTGCCAGCAGCTTAGGAGGCAGGTTGAACACTGAAGCTTTCTTT	CASSLGGRLNTEAFF
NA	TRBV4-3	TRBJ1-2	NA	TGCGCCAGCAGCCAAGGGGGGGACTATGGCTACACCTTC	CASSQGGDYGYTF
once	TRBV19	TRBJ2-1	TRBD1	TGTGCCAGTAGTACACAGGGGGCGTCCTACAATGAGCAGTTCTTC	CASSTQGASYNEQFF
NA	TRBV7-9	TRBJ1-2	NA	TGTGCCAGCAGCTTAGGCAGGTCTAACTATGGCTACACCTTC	CASSLGRSNYGYTF
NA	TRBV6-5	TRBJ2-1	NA	TGTGCCAGCAGTTCCCGCCGACGATATGGCAATGAGCAGTTCTTC	CASSSRRRYGNEQFF
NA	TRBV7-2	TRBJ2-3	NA	TGTGCCAGCAGCTCCCTTTGGGCCGATACGCAGTATTTT	CASSSLWADTQYF
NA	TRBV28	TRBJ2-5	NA	TGTGCCAGCAGTTTCCATTTCCTGGGACAACAAGAGACCCAGTACTTC	CASSFHFLGQQETQYF
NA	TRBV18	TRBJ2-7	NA	TGTGCCAGCTCACCGGGGGTACACCAAAAGTCCTACGAGCAGTACTTC	CASSPGVHQKSYEQYF
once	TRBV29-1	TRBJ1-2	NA	TGCAGTGTCAACCCGGACGGGGGTAACTATGGCTACACCTTC	CSVNPDGGNYGYTF
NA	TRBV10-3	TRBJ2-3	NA	TGTGCCATCAGCGAATCGACCACTAGCACAGATACGCAGTATTTT	CAISESTTSTDTQYF
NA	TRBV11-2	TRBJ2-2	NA	TGTGCCAGCAGCACCCATCAGAACACCGGGGAGCTGTTTTTT	CASSTHQNTGELFF
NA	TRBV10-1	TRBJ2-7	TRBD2	TGCGCCAGCAGTGAGAGGACTAGCGGGTACGAGCAGTACTTC	CASSERTSGYEQYF
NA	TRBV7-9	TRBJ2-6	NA	TGTGCCAGCAGCTTAAGGAGTCAGGCTGGTTTCGGGGCCAACGTCCTGACTTTC	CASSLRSQAGFGANVLTF
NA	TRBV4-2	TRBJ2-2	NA	TGTGCCAGCCGAGCGCCAGACGTAGCCGGGGAGCTGTTTTTT	CASRAPDVAGELFF
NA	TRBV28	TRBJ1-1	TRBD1	TGTGCCAGCAGTCCTCCGACAGGGTCGAACACTGAAGCTTTCTTT	CASSPPTGSNTEAFF
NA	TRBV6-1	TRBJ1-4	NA	TGTGCCAGCAGTGATTACCCCACACTCGGGGTGGCTAATGAAAAACTGTTTTTT	CASSDYPTLGVANEKLFF
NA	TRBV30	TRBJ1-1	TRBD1	TGTGCCTGGAACCCCGGGACAGGGAACACTGAAGCTTTCTTT	CAWNPGTGNTEAFF
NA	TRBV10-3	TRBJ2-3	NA	TGTGCCATCAGTGGGGGACTGTCCAATACGCAGTATTTT	CAISGGLSNTQYF
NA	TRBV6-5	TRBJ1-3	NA	TGTGCCAGCAGTTACTCCAGGAGAGGGACCGGAAACACCATATATTTT	CASSYSRRGTGNTIYF
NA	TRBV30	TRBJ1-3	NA	TGTGCCTGGAGTGGTTGGGCACGGGGAAACACCATATATTTT	CAWSGWARGNTIYF
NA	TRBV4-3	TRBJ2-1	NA	TGCGCCAGCAGCCAAGGAACGGAGCAGTTCTTC	CASSQGTEQFF
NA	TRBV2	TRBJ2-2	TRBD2	TGTGCCAGCAGGGGGACTAGCGGGAACACCGGGGAGCTGTTTTTT	CASRGTSGNTGELFF
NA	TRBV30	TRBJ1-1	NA	TGTGCCTGGGGACAGTTGGTCCAAGCTTTCTTT	CAWGQLVQAFF
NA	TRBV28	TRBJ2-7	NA	TGTGCCAGCAGTTTATGGACGGCAAGGAACGAGCAGTACTTC	CASSLWTARNEQYF
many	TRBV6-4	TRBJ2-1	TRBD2	TGTGCCAGCAGTGACTCGACTAGCGGAGGGGTGGATGAGCAGTTCTTC	CASSDSTSGGVDEQFF
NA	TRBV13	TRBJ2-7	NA	TGTGCCAGCAGCTCCTGGGACGGCTACGAGCAGTACTTC	CASSSWDGYEQYF
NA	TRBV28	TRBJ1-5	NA	TGTGCCAGCAGTCCGTACACTTCCAGCCCGAATCAGCCCCAGCATTTT	CASSPYTSSPNQPQHF
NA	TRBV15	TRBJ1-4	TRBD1	TGTGCCACCACTACCCCCGGGACAGGGGTATTGGCTGAAAAACTGTTTTTT	CATTTPGTGVLAEKLFF
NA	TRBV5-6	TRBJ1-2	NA	TGTGCCGTAGGCCCACCACCATCCTCCCCGTACTATGGCTACACCTTC	CAVGPPPSSPYYGYTF
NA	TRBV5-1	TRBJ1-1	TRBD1	TGCGCCAGCAGCTTCACGGGACAGGGAGTTGAAGCTTTCTTT	CASSFTGQGVEAFF
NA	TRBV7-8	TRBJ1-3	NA	TGTGCCAGCAGCTTAGCCCGCCGGGCGCCTGGAAACACCATATATTTT	CASSLARRAPGNTIYF
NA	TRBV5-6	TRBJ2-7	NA	TGTGCCAGCAGCTTCTCGCTAGTACCATACGAGCAGTACTTC	CASSFSLVPYEQYF
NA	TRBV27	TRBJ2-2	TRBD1	TGTGCCTCGTTACAGGGGGCCCCCGGGGAGCTGTTTTTT	CASLQGAPGELFF
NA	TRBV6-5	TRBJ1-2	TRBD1	TGTGCCAGCAGTTCCCGACAGGGCCGTTTCTATGGCTACACCTTC	CASSSRQGRFYGYTF
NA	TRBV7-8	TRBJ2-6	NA	TGTGCCAGCAGCTTAGCAGGGGCCGGGGCCAACGTCCTGACTTTC	CASSLAGAGANVLTF
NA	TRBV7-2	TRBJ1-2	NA	TGTGCCAGCAGCTTTGTTACAGGGATGGATGGCTACACCTTC	CASSFVTGMDGYTF
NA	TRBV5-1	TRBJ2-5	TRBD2	TGCGCCAGCAGCTCCGGGACTAGCGGGACCCAAGAGACCCAGTACTTC	CASSSGTSGTQETQYF
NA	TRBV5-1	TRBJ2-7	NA	TGCGCCAGCAGCTTGGAGAGGGGAGCCTACGAGCAGTACTTC	CASSLERGAYEQYF
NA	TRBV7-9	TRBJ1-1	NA	TGTGCCAGTAACAGGGATTCGACTGAAGCTTTCTTT	CASNRDSTEAFF
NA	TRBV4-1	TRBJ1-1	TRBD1	TGCGCCAGCAGCAACCCAACAGGGGGCACTGAAGCTTTCTTT	CASSNPTGGTEAFF
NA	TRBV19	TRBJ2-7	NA	TGTGCCAGTAGTATAGTGGTCGGACACTACGAGCAGTACTTC	CASSIVVGHYEQYF
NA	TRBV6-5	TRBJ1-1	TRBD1	TGTGCCAGCAGTGAGACAGGGAGGAACACTGAAGCTTTCTTT	CASSETGRNTEAFF
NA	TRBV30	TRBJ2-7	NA	TGTGCCTGGAGTGTTGGACGGTCTTACGAGCAGTACTTC	CAWSVGRSYEQYF
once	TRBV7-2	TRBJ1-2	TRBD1	TGTGCCAGCAGCTTGCAGGGGGCATCGGGTGGCTACACCTTC	CASSLQGASGGYTF
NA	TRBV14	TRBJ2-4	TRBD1	TGTGCCAGCAGCCCGGGACAGGGGGGAATTGAGTTTGGCCTAGCCAAAAACATTCAGTACTTC	CASSPGQGGIEFGLAKNIQYF
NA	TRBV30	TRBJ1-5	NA	TGTGCCTGGAGTGTGGTAAGATTTAGCCATCAGCCCCAGCATTTT	CAWSVVRFSHQPQHF
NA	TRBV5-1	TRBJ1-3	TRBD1	TGCGCCAGCGGAGAGGGACAGGGGGCCTCTGGCTCTGGAAACACCATATATTTT	CASGEGQGASGSGNTIYF
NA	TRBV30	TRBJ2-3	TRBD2	TGTGCCTGGAGTGTACTCCCCGGGGAACTAGCGGGAGTAGCAGATACGCAGTATTTT	CAWSVLPGELAGVADTQYF
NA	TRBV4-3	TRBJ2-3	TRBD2	TGCGCCAGCAGCCAAGAACAAGCGGGAGTCGTAACAGATACGCAGTATTTT	CASSQEQAGVVTDTQYF
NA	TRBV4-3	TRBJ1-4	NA	TGCGCCAGCAGCCAAGATGGGACCCGTACAACTAATGAAAAACTGTTTTTT	CASSQDGTRTTNEKLFF